This is a list of T cell receptor beta chains from one sample in a study of response to subunit inactivated influenza vaccine. A single record per CDR3 protein comes from TCRdb applying MiXCR to the RT-PCR reads. The table records around 570,000 distinct CDR3 sequences, around 11% of them present only once. This same sample was also taken into another study, of T cells expressing NK-cell markers.

Specimen: PBMCs from blood, collected on the day of vaccination. The receptors here all came from a man aged 45-60 years who received an inactivated influenza vaccine. The CDR3 runs from the conserved cysteine through the conserved F or W. D genes are given only for firm matches. The size of a clone is reported for some rows only, either as once, few or many, or as a class for expanded clones.

v_call,clone_size,j_call,d_call,cdr3_aa,cdr3_nt
TRBV6-5,many,TRBJ2-5,NA,CASSYSSPGVFAGTETQYF,TGTGCCAGCAGTTACTCGAGTCCAGGGGTTTTTGCGGGGACAGAGACCCAGTACTTC
TRBV24-1,few,TRBJ2-7,TRBD1,CATIPTTRDRSYEQYF,TGTGCCACCATCCCCACAACCCGGGACAGATCCTACGAGCAGTACTTC
TRBV30,NA,TRBJ1-5,NA,CAWSVPNQPQHF,TGTGCCTGGAGTGTACCAAATCAGCCCCAGCATTTT
TRBV20-1,few,TRBJ1-2,NA,CSAPRGGGYGYTF,TGCAGTGCCCCAAGGGGCGGGGGCTATGGCTACACCTTC
TRBV27,few,TRBJ2-7,TRBD2,CASSLYFAGGSYEQYF,TGTGCCAGCAGTTTATATTTTGCGGGGGGTAGCTACGAGCAGTACTTC
TRBV6-1,NA,TRBJ1-1,TRBD1,CASSIQGAANTEAFF,TGTGCCAGCAGTATCCAGGGGGCGGCGAACACTGAAGCTTTCTTT
TRBV30,NA,TRBJ2-5,NA,CAWRADDFFETQYF,TGTGCCTGGAGAGCGGACGACTTCTTCGAGACCCAGTACTTC
TRBV10-1,many,TRBJ2-1,TRBD2,CASSVLAGGYEQFF,TGCGCCAGCAGTGTTCTAGCGGGGGGATATGAGCAGTTCTTC
TRBV4-2,NA,TRBJ1-2,NA,CASSQSTENYGYTF,TGTGCCAGCAGCCAGTCTACAGAGAACTATGGCTACACCTTC
TRBV24-1,few,TRBJ2-2,NA,CATSDPLNTGELFF,TGTGCCACCAGTGATCCACTAAACACCGGGGAGCTGTTTTTT
TRBV24-1,few,TRBJ2-1,NA,CATSDRGGVRRQFF,TGTGCCACCAGTGACCGTGGCGGGGTGCGACGACAGTTCTTC
TRBV20-1,NA,TRBJ2-1,NA,CSARNHGHVNEQFF,TGCAGTGCTAGAAACCACGGACACGTCAATGAGCAGTTCTTC
TRBV3-1,NA,TRBJ2-2,NA,CASSQVGSLNTGELFF,TGTGCCAGCAGCCAAGTGGGCAGCCTCAACACCGGGGAGCTGTTTTTT
TRBV6-2/TRBV6-3,few,TRBJ1-1,TRBD1,CASSRSGGSAFF,TGTGCCAGCAGCCGCTCAGGGGGCTCAGCTTTCTTT
TRBV7-2,many,TRBJ2-7,TRBD2,CASSFSSGRTYEQYF,TGTGCCAGCAGCTTTTCTAGCGGGCGAACCTACGAGCAGTACTTC
TRBV6-2/TRBV6-3,many,TRBJ2-6,NA,CASSYPGYRSGANVLTF,TGTGCCAGCAGTTACCCGGGGTACCGCTCTGGGGCCAACGTCCTGACTTTC
TRBV24-1,NA,TRBJ1-1,TRBD1,CATSDAGQVAFF,TGTGCCACCAGTGATGCGGGACAGGTAGCTTTCTTT
TRBV7-2,NA,TRBJ2-7,NA,CASSFYGATKRAEQYF,TGTGCCAGCAGCTTTTACGGGGCCACCAAGAGGGCTGAGCAGTACTTC
TRBV18,few,TRBJ2-5,TRBD1,CASSSDRGIGETQYF,TGTGCCAGCTCATCTGACAGGGGGATTGGAGAGACCCAGTACTTC
TRBV9,few,TRBJ2-7,NA,CASSEGQNSYEQYF,TGTGCCAGCAGCGAAGGCCAAAACTCCTACGAGCAGTACTTC
TRBV7-8,few,TRBJ2-7,TRBD2,CASSLARFGTSPDRSGQYF,TGTGCCAGCAGCTTAGCGCGCTTCGGGACTAGCCCCGACCGGAGCGGGCAGTACTTC
TRBV6-2/TRBV6-3,NA,TRBJ1-1,NA,CASSRWTETEAFF,TGTGCCAGCAGCCGATGGACAGAAACTGAAGCTTTCTTT
TRBV7-6,few,TRBJ2-3,TRBD2,CASSLGTSGSGDTQYF,TGTGCCAGCAGCTTAGGGACTAGCGGGAGCGGAGATACGCAGTATTTT
TRBV4-1,few,TRBJ1-6,NA,CASSLRDAFLVNSPLHF,TGCGCCAGCAGCCTCCGGGACGCTTTCCTTGTGAATTCACCCCTCCACTTT
TRBV5-1,many,TRBJ2-2,NA,CASSLMDRTGELFF,TGCGCCAGCAGCTTAATGGACCGCACCGGGGAGCTGTTTTTT
TRBV12-3/TRBV12-4,few,TRBJ2-3,NA,CASSPSISAATDTQYF,TGTGCCAGCAGTCCGTCAATATCGGCGGCCACAGATACGCAGTATTTT
TRBV27,few,TRBJ2-1,NA,CASRILGRTDYNEQFF,TGTGCCAGCAGGATCCTGGGACGTACGGATTACAATGAGCAGTTCTTC
TRBV29-1,few,TRBJ1-1,NA,CSVEDLGPNTEAFF,TGCAGCGTTGAAGATCTGGGGCCGAACACTGAAGCTTTCTTT
TRBV4-3,NA,TRBJ2-3,NA,CASSQDTYTDTQYF,TGCGCCAGCAGCCAAGATACCTACACAGATACGCAGTATTTT
TRBV12-1,few,TRBJ2-5,NA,CASSSPPHWWGPGKTQYF,TGTGCCAGCAGCTCTCCCCCCCATTGGTGGGGGCCAGGGAAGACCCAGTACTTC
TRBV7-3,NA,TRBJ2-1,NA,CASSRGSRLSSSYNEQFF,TGTGCCAGCAGCCGCGGGTCGCGGTTAAGTAGCTCCTACAATGAGCAGTTCTTC
TRBV5-1,NA,TRBJ2-5,NA,CASSIHREETQYF,TGCGCCAGCAGCATCCACAGGGAAGAGACCCAGTACTTC